These 14 T cell receptor beta chains share one sample of origin, sequenced in a study of T cell repertoires in aging, cancer and after chemotherapy. Amplification of TCR beta used genomic DNA extracted from peripheral blood. TRB rearrangements spanning V, D and J were amplified using mixed TRB-A/B primers. A single record per CDR3 protein comes from TCRdb applying MiXCR to the multiplex PCR reads. The data hold some 6,000 distinct CDR3 sequences, with roughly 25% observed a single time. The sequenced material came from blood. These receptors were obtained from a human donor in good health.

This clonotype is categorized as medium-sized. The chain has TRBV19 and TRBJ2-1, with 13 bases that match TRBD2. The CDR3 consists of 17 residues. Germline V gene sequence: CDR1 LNHDA, CDR2 SQIVND (reference sequence). With V trimmed by 4 bases and J by 7 bases, 10 bases remained unmatched. CDR3 residues: CASSRHSGLAGWNEQFF. CDR3 coding DNA: TGTGCCAGTAGTAGACACTCGGGACTAGCGGGATGGAATGAGCAGTTCTTC.

Relative to its sample, this clonotype is medium-sized (0.01 to 0.1%). The gene calls are TRBV15 and TRBJ1-3; D may be TRBD1 (6 bases). CDR3 length equals 16 residues. From germline, CDR1 is LNHNV and CDR2 YYDKDF (reference sequence). V lost 1 base and J lost 6, with 16 bases in between. As DNA, the CDR3 is TGTGCCACCAGCAGAGGATCGGTCAGGGGTTCAAACACCATATATTTT. Protein sequence: CATSRGSVRGSNTIYF. Together with reference TRBV15 and TRBJ1-3, the CDR3 gives the full variable domain: DAMVIQNPRYQVTQFGKPVTLSCSQTLNHNVMYWYQQKSSQAPKLLFHYYDKDFNNEADTPDNFQSRRPNTSFCFLDIRSPGLGDTAMYLCATSRGSVRGSNTIYFGEGSWLTVV.

This clonotype is labeled as medium-sized (0.01 to 0.1%). The V call is TRBV27, the J call TRBJ2-7, with 8 bases lining up with TRBD2. The V and J ends lost 10 bases and 6 bases, in that order; junction bases with no gene match: 14. Germline V gene sequence: CDR1 MNHEY, CDR2 SMNVEV (reference sequence). The CDR3 covers 14 residues. The CDR3, as DNA: TGTGCCACGCCGGGGGGGGAGAGGACGCTCGAGCAGTACGTC. Translation gives CATPGGERTLEQYV.

Sample share makes this clonotype medium-sized. The V call is TRBV10-3, the J call TRBJ2-1; D possibly uses TRBD1 or TRBD2 (5 bases each). The V gene's germline CDR1 is ENHRY and CDR2 SYGVKD. V was shortened by 6 bases and J by 7 bases, with 16 bases between the two germline ends. The CDR3 runs to 14 residues. CDR3 loop: CAISYPGRQNEQFF. The DNA for the CDR3 is TGTGCCATCAGCTACCCGGGACGGCAAAATGAGCAGTTCTTC.

This clonotype is classed as medium-sized. The rearrangement joins TRBV7-2 to TRBJ2-7; 7 bases are a match to TRBD1. The CDR3 sequence is 13 residues long. CDR1 is SGHTA and CDR2 is FQGNSA in the germline V gene. V lost 7 bases, J lost 2 bases, and 5 bases stayed unmatched. CDR3 coding DNA: TGTGCCAGCACGGAGACAGGGCCCTACGAGCAGTACTTC. It encodes CASTETGPYEQYF. Together with reference TRBV7-2 and TRBJ2-7, the CDR3 gives the full variable domain: GAGVSQSPSNKVTEKGKDVELRCDPISGHTALYWYRQSLGQGLEFLIYFQGNSAPDKSGLPSDRFSAERTGGSVSTLTIQRTQQEDSAVYLCASTETGPYEQYFGPGTRLTVT.

Notes on this clonotype: This may come from a read error, since a much larger clone is one base off. The rearrangement links TRBV20-1 to TRBJ2-7, with D possibly TRBD2 on 7 matching bases. V was shortened by 1 base and J by 4 bases, with 14 bases between the two germline ends. The germline V gene has CDR1 DFQATT and CDR2 SNEGSKA (reference sequence). The CDR3 is made up of 14 amino acids. The CDR3 loop reads CSARVRGAGYEQYV. In DNA form, the CDR3 reads TGCAGTGCTAGAGTACGGGGGGCCGGTTACGAGCAGTACGTC.

V gene TRBV19 combines with J gene TRBJ2-3; 10 nucleotides agree with TRBD1. Germline V gives CDR1 LNHDA, CDR2 SQIVND (reference sequence). The trim removed 5 bases at V and 4 bases at J, leaving 6 bases unmatched. The CDR3 is 15 residues long. CDR3 sequence (DNA): TGTGCCAGTAGTCTCTCCGGGACAGGGGCAGATACGCAGTATTTT. Its protein product is CASSLSGTGADTQYF.

Concerning this clonotype: This may come from a read error, since a much larger clone is one base off. The rearrangement joins TRBV19 to TRBJ2-5; 9 nucleotides match TRBD1. The germline V gene encodes CDR1 LNHDA and CDR2 SQIVND (reference sequence). The J segment lost 4 bases and the V segment lost 9 bases, leaving 9 bases of the junction unmatched. This CDR3 has 14 residues. The CDR3 DNA is TGTGCCAGCAGCTCCCGGGACAGGGCAGAGACCCAGTACTTC. Residues: CASSSRDRAETQYF.

In this sample, this clonotype is medium-sized. V usage is TRBV12-3 or TRBV12-4 and J usage is TRBJ2-2; possibly TRBD1 for D (5 bases). V was shortened by 3 bases and J by 5 bases, with 13 bases between the two germline ends. This CDR3 comprises 15 residues. The CDR3 protein is CASSFARARTGELFF. The CDR3 nucleotides are TGTGCCAGCAGTTTTGCCAGGGCGCGAACCGGGGAGCTGTTTTTT.

With regard to this clonotype: Since the CDR3 does not end with the conserved phenylalanine or tryptophan, this likely comes from a read error. The chain employs TRBV11-1 and TRBJ2-3; 13 bases are a match to TRBD2. Trimming at V came to 5 bases and at J to 2 bases, leaving 4 bases not matched to a gene. Germline V gene lookup returns CDR1 SGHAT and CDR2 FQDESV (reference sequence). The CDR3 spans 16 residues. The CDR3 region has the DNA TGTGCCAGCAGCCTTGGGACTAGCGGGGACACAGATACGCAGTATTTA. Protein product: CASSLGTSGDTDTQYL.

This clonotype is termed medium-sized. The V call is TRBV19, the J call TRBJ1-4, with D perhaps matching TRBD1 (6 bases). The V end was cut by 7 bases, the J end by 7 bases, with 16 bases between. In germline, CDR1 is LNHDA, CDR2 SQIVND (reference sequence). This CDR3 has 14 amino acids. CDR3 nucleotide sequence: TGTGCCAGTAACCCCGAGAGGGGGGGTGAAAAACTGTTTTTT. It encodes CASNPERGGEKLFF.

In this sample, this clonotype is medium-sized. The V gene is TRBV7-9, the J gene TRBJ2-2, with a weak D call TRBD2 (6 bases). The CDR3 spans 13 residues. V was clipped by 6 bases and J by 7 bases, with 12 bases between them. Germline CDR1 reads SEHNR; CDR2 reads FQNEAQ (reference sequence). This CDR3 is CASRIGGIGELFF. The DNA of the CDR3 is TGTGCCAGCAGGATCGGAGGGATCGGGGAGCTGTTTTTT.

This clonotype is labeled as medium-sized. The chain carries TRBV4-2 and TRBJ1-3; 9 positions agree with TRBD1. V gave up 4 bases and J gave up 3 bases; unmatched junction bases: 4. CDR3 length equals 15 residues. Looked up from germline, CDR1 is LGHNA and CDR2 is YNFKEQ. The CDR3: CASSRGTGSGNTIYF. CDR3 coding DNA: TGTGCCAGCAGCCGAGGGACAGGGAGTGGAAACACCATATATTTT.

This clonotype is medium-sized. This chain joins TRBV27 and TRBJ2-3; tentatively, D is TRBD2 (5 bases). The CDR3 loop spans 13 amino acids. The V gene's germline CDR1 is MNHEY and CDR2 SMNVEV (reference sequence). Between the trimmed V and J ends, which lost 2 bases and 4 bases, there was a span of 7 bases. For the CDR3, the DNA is TGTGCCAGCAGTTTACGGGAAGCAGATACGCAGTATTTT. The encoded protein is CASSLREADTQYF.